These T cell receptor beta chains were read from a single sample in a study of CD8+CD57+ T cells in acquired aplastic anemia. TCRdb re-derived calls from the reads in MiXCR, one entry per CDR3 protein. The data hold around 200,000 distinct CDR3 sequences, with approximately 60% observed a single time. Sequenced material: sorted CD4+, CD8+, or CD8+CD57+ T cells (not recorded which) from PBMCs. The receptor set was obtained from a human donor in good health. The CDR3 runs from the conserved cysteine through the conserved F or W. Each record gives: J gene, clone size, D gene, V gene, CDR3 DNA, CDR3 protein. D genes are given only for firm matches. Expanded clones are given a class, and other clones once, few, many or no size at all.

>TRBJ2-5|many|NA|TRBV14
TGTGCCAGCAGCCAATACCCCGGGGAGACCCAGTACTTC
CASSQYPGETQYF
>TRBJ1-5|few|NA|TRBV6-1
TGTGCCAGCAGTGACGCGACAGATGGATGGGGGTTTTCTAGCAATCAGCCCCAGCATTTT
CASSDATDGWGFSSNQPQHF
>TRBJ1-6|NA|TRBD1|TRBV10-3
TGTGCCAGCAGTTACCAAGGGACAGGGAGCCGTAATTCACCCCTCCACTTT
CASSYQGTGSRNSPLHF
>TRBJ2-2|many|TRBD1|TRBV7-6
TGTGCCAGCAGCTACAGTTACAGGGGGGACACCGGGGAGCTGTTTTTT
CASSYSYRGDTGELFF
>TRBJ1-1|NA|NA|TRBV19
TGTGCCAGTAGTATAGATCGGACGGCAGGGGCCCAGAACACTGAAGCTTTCTTT
CASSIDRTAGAQNTEAFF
>TRBJ2-3|NA|NA|TRBV25-1
TGTGCCAGAAGGGCTCATCGGACAGACACAGATACGCAGTATTTT
CARRAHRTDTDTQYF
>TRBJ2-7|NA|NA|TRBV7-6
TGTGCCAGCAGCTTGGCCCCCGCTTTACAGGACTACGAGCAGTACTTC
CASSLAPALQDYEQYF
>TRBJ1-3|NA|NA|TRBV19
TGTGCCAGTAGGAGTCATCCGGGGGACTCTGGAAACACCATATATTTT
CASRSHPGDSGNTIYF
>TRBJ2-7|few|NA|TRBV15
TGTGCCACCAGCAGAGATCGAATTAGCTACGAGCAGTACTTC
CATSRDRISYEQYF
>TRBJ2-7|NA|NA|TRBV10-1
TGCGCCAGCACCCACAGTTCCTACGAGCAGTACTTC
CASTHSSYEQYF
>TRBJ2-3|NA|NA|TRBV7-3
TGTGCCAGCAGCGCCGGGTCTGCCCCAGATACGCAGTATTTT
CASSAGSAPDTQYF
>TRBJ1-5|few|NA|TRBV24-1
TGTGCCACCAGTGATTTGTCCCAGGGGAGGTGTCAGCCCCAGCATTTT
CATSDLSQGRCQPQHF
>TRBJ1-2|NA|NA|TRBV5-1
TGCGCCAGCAGCTTGATACCCAGGGATGGCTACACCTTC
CASSLIPRDGYTF
>TRBJ2-7|many|TRBD1|TRBV6-5
TGTGCCAGCAGTTGGGGGGGACAGGGGTTCGCCGAGCAGTACTTC
CASSWGGQGFAEQYF
>TRBJ1-4|NA|TRBD1|TRBV7-3
TGTGCCAGTTATACAGGGGAGGGTAATGAAAAACTGTTTTTT
CASYTGEGNEKLFF